The 15 T cell receptor beta chains below come from one sample, sequenced in a study of beta chain features in type 1 diabetes. As every portion of the isolated RNA was reverse transcribed, the sequencing read expressed TCRB transcripts. The assay was immunoSEQ multiplex PCR, and TCRdb's table has in-frame clones only and misses some. The repertoire holds about 900,000 clones, with roughly 16% as singletons. The specimen was naive CD4+ T cells from blood. The receptors were sampled from a woman younger than 35 in good health.

This chain joins TRBV28 and TRBJ2-7, with 9 bases that match TRBD2. CDR3 length equals 17 residues. Looked up from germline, CDR1 is MDHEN and CDR2 is SYDVKM. The J segment lost 1 base and the V segment lost 6 bases, leaving 13 bases of the junction unmatched. The CDR3 region is CASRSLRGGRASYEQYF. In DNA form, the CDR3 reads TGTGCCAGCAGGTCCCTTCGTGGCGGGAGGGCGTCCTACGAGCAGTACTTC.

The chain is built from TRBV5-1 and TRBJ2-3; D gene ambiguous. V gave up 4 bases and J gave up 0 bases, with 9 bases separating them. Germline V gene data show CDR1 as SGHRS and CDR2 as YFSETQ. The CDR3 is 14 amino acids. Written as DNA, the CDR3 is TGCGCCAGCAGCGCGACATTAAGCACAGATACGCAGTATTTT. Amino acids: CASSATLSTDTQYF. The complete variable domain, with remaining parts taken from reference TRBV5-1 and TRBJ2-3, reads KAGVTQTPRYLIKTRGQQVTLSCSPISGHRSVSWYQQTPGQGLQFLFEYFSETQRNKGNFPGRFSGRQFSNSRSEMNVSTLELGDSALYLCASSATLSTDTQYFGPGTRLTVL.

The genes are TRBV7-2 and TRBJ2-3; possibly TRBD2 for D (6 bases). CDR3 length: 14 amino acids. Germline CDR1 SGHTA, CDR2 FQGNSA. CDR3 amino acids: CAGGDKRASDTQYF. The CDR3 DNA reads as TGTGCGGGAGGCGACAAACGCGCCTCAGATACGCAGTATTTT. The complete variable domain, with remaining parts taken from reference TRBV7-2 and TRBJ2-3, reads GAGVSQSPSNKVTEKGKDVELRCDPISGHTALYWYRQSLGQGLEFLIYFQGNSAPDKSGLPSDRFSAERTGGSVSTLTIQRTQQEDSAVYLCAGGDKRASDTQYFGPGTRLTVL.

The V and J genes are TRBV19 and TRBJ1-2; no definite D call. Trimming shortened V by 1 base and J by 8 bases, and 8 bases separated the two germline ends. Germline CDR1 and CDR2: LNHDA and SQIVND (reference sequence). This CDR3 contains 12 residues. CDR3 in amino acids: CASSIGPGGYTF. The DNA of the CDR3 is TGTGCCAGTAGTATAGGACCCGGCGGCTACACCTTC.

This clone was recorded a few times. V is TRBV5-1 and J is TRBJ2-1; the match to TRBD2 covers 12 bases. V lost 0 bases and J lost 12; bases outside the gene matches: 4. CDR1 and CDR2 from the germline V gene are SGHRS and YFSETQ. This CDR3 comprises 14 residues. The CDR3 DNA sequence: TGCGCCAGCAGCTTGGGACTAGCGGGAGAAGGGCAGTTCTTC. Translated, it gives CASSLGLAGEGQFF.

The chain recombines TRBV28 with TRBJ2-5; TRBD2 matches at 7 bases. With V trimmed by 5 bases and J by 2 bases, 11 bases remained unmatched. The CDR3 length is 16 residues. The germline V gene encodes CDR1 MDHEN and CDR2 SYDVKM. This chain's CDR3 is CASSVVLALKQETQYF. CDR3 sequence (DNA): TGTGCCAGCAGTGTCGTACTAGCGCTCAAACAAGAGACCCAGTACTTC.

This clone showed up just a few times. This chain connects TRBV25-1 to TRBJ2-1; TRBD1 might be the D (6 bases). Trimming took off 5 bases at V and 4 bases at J, with 15 bases between the two ends. The CDR3 runs to 15 residues. Germline V gene sequence: CDR1 MGHDK, CDR2 SYGVNS. This chain's CDR3 is CASSRQAVRYNEQFF. The CDR3 DNA is TGTGCCAGCAGTCGACAGGCTGTAAGGTACAATGAGCAGTTCTTC.

This clone was observed a few times. The chain is built from TRBV4-2 and TRBJ1-3; the D is unclear. The V gene's germline CDR1 is LGHNA and CDR2 YNFKEQ. V dropped 0 bases and J dropped 7 bases, with 13 bases sitting between them. There are 15 residues in the CDR3. The DNA for the CDR3 is TGTGCCAGCAGCCAAGAGTGGCAGGAGAGTAACACCATATATTTT. Its translation: CASSQEWQESNTIYF.

As for this clone: It may be a read error: a sequence one base away is much more abundant. The same CDR3 is also encoded by other DNA sequences in this sample. This chain uses TRBV6-5 with TRBJ2-5, with D unclear. Germline CDR1 reads MNHEY; CDR2 reads SVGAGI. The V and J ends lost 5 bases and 1 base respectively, with 2 bases between them. This CDR3 has 11 residues. CDR3 in DNA: TGTGCCAGCAGTCCCCAAGAGACCCAGTACTTC. This gives the protein CASSPQETQYF.

This sequence joins TRBV6-4 and TRBJ2-1; TRBD1 might be the D (5 bases). Germline CDR1 and CDR2: MRHNA and SNTAGT. Trimming stripped 2 bases from V and 9 bases from J, with 11 bases between. This CDR3 is built from 13 residues. The DNA of the CDR3 is TGTGCCAGCAGTGACCCAGGGAAGGGTGAGCAGTTCTTC. It yields the protein CASSDPGKGEQFF.

The chain recombines TRBV10-3 with TRBJ2-1, with D perhaps TRBD2 (5 bases). The germline V and J ends were trimmed by 11 bases and 6 bases, with 23 bases remaining between them. CDR1 ENHRY and CDR2 SYGVKD come from the germline V gene. CDR3 length: 15 amino acids. The CDR3 is CASKASFTSFNEQFF. In DNA form, the CDR3 reads TGTGCCTCAAAAGCTAGCTTCACAAGCTTCAATGAGCAGTTCTTC.

This chain joins TRBV7-8 and TRBJ2-7; the match to TRBD2 covers 9 bases. The junction had 3 bases not matched to a gene; V was cut back by 3 bases and J by 3 bases. The CDR3 has 14 amino acids. The germline CDR1 and CDR2 sequences are SGHVS and FQNEAQ. The CDR3 reads CASSLTSGLYEQYF. The CDR3 DNA is TGTGCCAGCAGCTTGACTAGCGGCCTCTACGAGCAGTACTTC.

The chain is built from TRBV9 and TRBJ1-3; 10 nucleotides line up with TRBD1. V trimming: 4 bases; J trimming: 4 bases; junction bases outside the gene matches: 14. The CDR3 spans 18 residues. Germline V gene sequence: CDR1 SGDLS, CDR2 YYNGEE. The CDR3 sequence is CASSTPAGTGVSGNTIYF. In nucleotides, the CDR3 is TGTGCCAGCAGCACCCCAGCGGGGACAGGGGTTTCCGGAAACACCATATATTTT. The full variable domain, completed using reference TRBV9 and TRBJ1-3, is DSGVTQTPKHLITATGQRVTLRCSPRSGDLSVYWYQQSLDQGLQFLIQYYNGEERAKGNILERFSAQQFPDLHSELNLSSLELGDSALYFCASSTPAGTGVSGNTIYFGEGSWLTVV.

The rearrangement links TRBV9 to TRBJ2-5, with 7 bases lining up with TRBD2. Germline V gene data show CDR1 as SGDLS and CDR2 as YYNGEE. Trimming took 2 bases from V and 5 from J; bases not matched to a gene: 3. The CDR3 is 13 amino acids. The CDR3 protein is CASSVREWETQYF. CDR3 nucleotides: TGTGCCAGCAGCGTGCGGGAGTGGGAGACCCAGTACTTC.

The CDR3 sequence: CASSRAGYYEQYF. The CDR3, as DNA: TGTGCCAGCAGCAGGGCTGGATACTACGAGCAGTACTTC. The genes are TRBV2 and TRBJ2-5, with D tentatively TRBD1 (5 bases). The J call may be faulty, since TRBJ2-7 better matches the DNA end. The CDR3 contains 13 residues. CDR1 SNHLY and CDR2 FYNNEI come from the germline V gene.